Following are 24 T cell receptor beta chains from one sample sequenced in a study of shared clonotypes between healthy human individuals (dated by TCRdb to the early 2020s). Libraries came from the immunoSEQ multiplex PCR assay. TCRdb mirrors the immuneACCESS table, restricted to in-frame sequences. Some clones are absent from its copies; in checked studies, under half trace to an unresolved V gene, and the reason for the others is unknown. The sample table shows about 2.4 million clones, and 80% to 95% are seen once. The top ten constitute 0.36% of the sample. The sample consisted of naive CD4+ T cells from PBMCs. The cell subset or site label, as the study defines it: CD45RA+ positively selected. The source is a man between 18 and 35 years old in good health. Some clones in this sample may be carry-over from other donors' samples.

The rearrangement links TRBV13 to TRBJ2-1, with 10 bases lining up with TRBD2. The CDR3 spans 16 residues. The germline V gene encodes CDR1 PRHDT and CDR2 FYEKMQ (reference sequence). Trimming took 3 bases from V and 0 from J; bases not matched to a gene: 2. CDR3 residues: CASSFSGRSSYNEQFF. The DNA of the CDR3 is TGTGCCAGCAGCTTTAGCGGGAGGAGCTCCTACAATGAGCAGTTCTTC. The whole variable domain, filled in from reference TRBV13 and TRBJ2-1, reads AAGVIQSPRHLIKEKRETATLKCYPIPRHDTVYWYQQGPGQDPQFLISFYEKMQSDKGSIPDRFSAQQFSDYHSELNMSSLELGDSALYFCASSFSGRSSYNEQFFGPGTRLTVL.

For the CDR3, the DNA is TGTGCCACCAGCAGAGACGGGCTTCAAAATGAGCAGTTCTTC. It encodes CATSRDGLQNEQFF. The chain carries TRBV15 and TRBJ2-1; D not certain. The germline CDR1 and CDR2 sequences are LNHNV and YYDKDF (reference sequence). The germline V and J ends were trimmed by 0 bases and 7 bases, with 10 bases remaining between them. CDR3 length: 14 residues.

As for this clone: The same CDR3 arises from other DNA sequences in this sample as well. The CDR3 spells CASSLEVSWREKVNEQFF. In nucleotides, the CDR3 is TGTGCCAGCAGCTTAGAGGTTAGCTGGCGGGAGAAGGTGAATGAGCAGTTCTTC. The chain links TRBV11-2 to TRBJ2-1, with TRBD2 matching 7 bases. The J segment lost 7 bases and the V segment lost 0 bases, leaving 15 bases of the junction unmatched. This CDR3 comprises 18 residues. CDR1 SGHAT and CDR2 FQNNGV come from the germline V gene.

The rearrangement joins TRBV2 to TRBJ1-3; no definite D call. Trimming stripped 6 bases from V and 3 bases from J, with 15 bases between. Germline V gives CDR1 SNHLY, CDR2 FYNNEI. The CDR3 extends over 15 amino acids. CDR3 DNA: TGTGCCAGCAGCCCCCCATTAAGGCTTGGAAACACCATATATTTT. This translates into CASSPPLRLGNTIYF.

The rearrangement uses TRBV5-4 and TRBJ2-3, with D tentatively TRBD1 or TRBD2 (5 bases each). The CDR3 runs 16 residues. CDR1 and CDR2 from the germline V gene are SGHNT and YYREEE (reference sequence). The V end lost 7 bases, the J end lost 1 base, and 19 bases lay between the germline ends. The CDR3 DNA follows: TGTGCCAGCGCCCCCCCGGGGCGGCAGGGCACAGATACGCAGTATTTT. Protein product: CASAPPGRQGTDTQYF.

The chain joins TRBV28 to TRBJ2-7, with 8 bases matching TRBD2. After removal of 3 bases from V and 3 bases from J, the junction contained 7 bases not matched to a gene. The CDR3 consists of 15 residues. Germline values: CDR1 MDHEN, CDR2 SYDVKM. The CDR3 nucleotides read TGTGCCAGCAGTTTTGGAACTAGCGGTTTCTACGAGCAGTACTTC. Translating it yields CASSFGTSGFYEQYF. The variable domain in full, completed from reference TRBV28 and TRBJ2-7, reads DVKVTQSSRYLVKRTGEKVFLECVQDMDHENMFWYRQDPGLGLRLIYFSYDVKMKEKGDIPEGYSVSREKKERFSLILESASTNQTSMYLCASSFGTSGFYEQYFGPGTRLTVT.

This chain joins TRBV14 and TRBJ1-2, with 7 bases identical to TRBD1. The CDR3 loop spans 13 amino acids. Per germline, CDR1 SGHDN and CDR2 FVKESK. V dropped 3 bases and J dropped 8; count of bases not matched to a gene: 6. As DNA, the CDR3 is TGTGCCAGCAGCCACGGACAGGTCGAGGGCTACACCTTC. Translation: CASSHGQVEGYTF. Full variable domain (remainder filled in from reference TRBV14 and TRBJ1-2): EAGVTQFPSHSVIEKGQTVTLRCDPISGHDNLYWYRRVMGKEIKFLLHFVKESKQDESGMPNNRFLAERTGGTYSTLKVQPAELEDSGVYFCASSHGQVEGYTFGSGTRLTVV.

This chain connects TRBV27 to TRBJ1-5; D is undetermined. Germline assignment: CDR1 MNHEY and CDR2 SMNVEV (reference sequence). The V and J ends lost 5 bases and 2 bases respectively, with 10 bases between them. The CDR3 runs to 14 residues. The chain's CDR3 is CASSATRGNQPQHF. The CDR3 DNA is TGTGCCAGCAGTGCGACGAGAGGCAATCAGCCCCAGCATTTT.

The chain couples TRBV28 to TRBJ2-7, with a tentative D call TRBD1 (6 bases). The CDR3 sequence is 14 residues long. Per the germline V gene, CDR1 is MDHEN and CDR2 is SYDVKM. Trimming removed 1 base at V and 6 bases at J, with 13 bases between. CDR3 DNA sequence: TGTGCCAGCAGTTTATCAGGGGCGCAGGGCGAGCAGTACTTC. It specifies CASSLSGAQGEQYF.

The rearrangement links TRBV6-5 to TRBJ2-2; 7 bases match TRBD1. V was clipped by 7 bases and J by 0 bases; unmatched bases: 5. Germline V gene data show CDR1 as MNHEY and CDR2 as SVGAGI. This CDR3 is built from 15 residues. The CDR3 spells CASTGQSANTGELFF. DNA for the CDR3: TGTGCCAGCACGGGACAGTCCGCGAACACCGGGGAGCTGTTTTTT.

There are a few counts of this clone. This sample includes further DNA sequences coding for the same CDR3. The chain carries TRBV29-1 and TRBJ2-5, with no clear D. This CDR3 has 13 residues. Germline V gene data show CDR1 as SQVTM and CDR2 as ANQGSEA. With 3 bases removed from V and 3 bases from J, the gap between germline ends came to 11 bases. CDR3 loop: CSVEKGRKETQYF. CDR3 sequence (DNA): TGCAGCGTTGAGAAGGGTAGAAAAGAGACCCAGTACTTC.

The chain links TRBV27 to TRBJ1-4; D perhaps matches TRBD1 (6 bases). In germline, CDR1 is MNHEY, CDR2 SMNVEV (reference sequence). This CDR3 has 14 amino acids. V shed 7 bases and J shed 2 bases, with 11 bases lying between them. The CDR3 loop is CASTRGPTNEKLFF. The CDR3 nucleotides are TGTGCCAGCACTCGGGGGCCTACTAATGAAAAACTGTTTTTT.

The gene calls are TRBV11-3 and TRBJ2-1; 8 nucleotides match TRBD2. The trim removed 5 bases at V and 9 bases at J, leaving 15 bases unmatched. Germline V gene sequence: CDR1 SGHNT, CDR2 YENEEA. CDR3 length: 16 residues. In DNA form, the CDR3 reads TGTGCCAGCAGCCCCCGTGATGGTAGCGGGAAGGCTGAGCAGTTCTTC. It is translated as CASSPRDGSGKAEQFF.

This sequence joins TRBV27 and TRBJ1-4; D not resolved. This CDR3 spans 15 amino acids. CDR1 MNHEY and CDR2 SMNVEV come from the germline V gene (reference sequence). Trimming took off 4 bases at V and 4 bases at J, with 13 bases between the two ends. The chain's CDR3 is CASSSLGSLNEKLFF. In nucleotides, the CDR3 is TGTGCCAGCAGTTCCCTCGGCAGCCTTAATGAAAAACTGTTTTTT.

The gene calls are TRBV5-1 and TRBJ2-3; 11 bases line up with TRBD2. The CDR3 covers 16 residues. J gave up 6 bases and V 4 bases, and 10 bases lay outside the gene matches. The V gene's germline CDR1 is SGHRS and CDR2 YFSETQ. CDR3 DNA: TGCGCCAGCAGCGAGGGACTAGCGGAAGGGATCGATACGCAGTATTTT. As protein: CASSEGLAEGIDTQYF.

A remark on this clone: This sample includes further DNA sequences coding for the same CDR3. The chain links TRBV7-9 to TRBJ1-2, with no clear D. Germline CDR1 is SEHNR and CDR2 is FQNEAQ (reference sequence). V was clipped by 2 bases and J by 2 bases, with 3 bases between them. The CDR3 is 12 residues long. As DNA, the CDR3 is TGTGCCAGCAGCTTACCCAACTATGGCTACACCTTC. It is translated as CASSLPNYGYTF.

This chain connects TRBV15 to TRBJ1-2, with D possibly TRBD1 on 6 matching bases. Deletions cut 0 bases from V and 5 bases from J, with 13 bases between. CDR1 is LNHNV and CDR2 is YYDKDF in the germline V gene (reference sequence). This CDR3 spans 15 amino acids. The CDR3 spells CATSRDLGAEYGYTF. The CDR3 DNA sequence: TGTGCCACCAGCAGAGATCTGGGGGCGGAGTATGGCTACACCTTC.

The chain has TRBV29-1 and TRBJ2-3, with a tentative D call TRBD2 (5 bases). The CDR3 has 13 amino acids. V shed 6 bases and J shed 6 bases, with 16 bases lying between them. Germline V lookup: CDR1 SQVTM, CDR2 ANQGSEA. CDR3: CSVEGLLQDTQYF. The DNA of the CDR3 is TGCAGCGTCGAGGGCCTTCTACAGGATACGCAGTATTTT.

The chain is built from TRBV28 and TRBJ2-1; TRBD1 is a possible D gene (6 bases). From germline, CDR1 is MDHEN and CDR2 SYDVKM. The CDR3 totals 15 residues. Trimming took 5 bases from V and 8 from J, leaving 19 bases between them. Here the CDR3 DNA reads TGTGCCAGCAGTGATCAGGGGCGCTCAGAGTATGAGCAGTTCTTC. Its protein product is CASSDQGRSEYEQFF.

The rearrangement joins TRBV2 to TRBJ1-5; D is ambiguous. CDR1 and CDR2 (germline): SNHLY, FYNNEI. V was shortened by 6 bases and J by 4 bases, with 16 bases between the two germline ends. CDR3 length: 15 residues. The CDR3 DNA reads as TGTGCCAGCAGGGGTACTAGGGATTGGAATCAGCCCCAGCATTTT. Translated: CASRGTRDWNQPQHF.

The chain uses TRBV27 and TRBJ2-2; D gene uncertain. With 3 bases removed from V and 9 bases from J, the gap between germline ends came to 14 bases. Germline values: CDR1 MNHEY, CDR2 SMNVEV (reference sequence). This CDR3 contains 14 residues. The CDR3 protein is CASSLYYYNRELFF. The CDR3 region has the DNA TGTGCCAGCAGTTTGTACTACTACAACAGGGAGCTGTTTTTT.

CDR3 nucleotide sequence: TGTGCCAGCAGCCGATCAGACGGCGGGAGCCACTACAATGAGCAGTTCTTC. It codes for CASSRSDGGSHYNEQFF. V usage is TRBV7-6 and J usage is TRBJ2-1; TRBD2 agrees at 7 bases. The CDR3 loop spans 17 amino acids. The germline gives CDR1 SGHVS, CDR2 FNYEAQ. J was trimmed by 3 bases and V by 5 bases; bases with no gene match: 13.

V gene TRBV5-1 combines with J gene TRBJ2-7, with D tentatively TRBD1 (7 bases). In germline, CDR1 is SGHRS, CDR2 YFSETQ. The CDR3 loop spans 15 amino acids. V was trimmed by 0 bases and J by 3 bases, leaving 13 bases between them. The CDR3: CASSLAGDRNYEQYF. The CDR3 bases are TGCGCCAGCAGCTTGGCGGGGGACAGAAACTACGAGCAGTACTTC.

This chain joins TRBV23-1 and TRBJ1-2, with 10 positions matching TRBD1. TRBV23-1 is reported as an ORF; its role is uncertain. The CDR3 extends over 15 amino acids. Germline trimming cut 1 base from V and 8 bases from J; bases unmatched to any gene: 7. CDR3 nucleotides: TGCGCCAGCAGTCAATGGGACAGGGGTCCGAGGGGCTACACCTTC. Translation gives CASSQWDRGPRGYTF.